One and the same sample provided the 15 T cell receptor beta chains below, sequenced in a study of tumor and adjacent non-tumor tissue in lung cancer. Three rounds of nested PCR, following a modified ARM-PCR protocol, produced the TCRbeta library. TCRdb redid the calling of the multiplex PCR reads with MiXCR, one entry per CDR3 protein. The sample has approximately 68,000 distinct CDR3 sequences, more than 75% seen once. RNA was extracted from bulk tissue without any cell sorting. Distant lung tissue was collected more than 3 cm away from the tumor edge. Sequencing used distant non-tumor lung tissue. The receptors shown here come from a man in his 60s with non-small cell lung cancer.

This clonotype appeared a single time. Without the conserved terminal phenylalanine or tryptophan, this CDR3 likely stems from a read error. This rearrangement joins TRBV29-1 to TRBJ1-2; D may be TRBD1 (6 bases). V gave up 3 bases and J gave up 2 bases, with 13 bases separating them. There are 14 residues in the CDR3. Germline CDR1 and CDR2: SQVTM and ANQGSEA. CDR3 protein: CSVEISDRNYGYTL. CDR3 nucleotide sequence: TGCAGCGTTGAGATCTCAGACAGGAACTATGGCTACACCCTC.

About this clonotype: This may come from a read error, since a much larger clone is one base off. The chain is built from TRBV5-4 and TRBJ1-1, with D uncertain. Germline CDR1 reads SGHNT; CDR2 reads YYREEE (reference sequence). This CDR3 contains 13 residues. In DNA, the CDR3 is TGTGTCAGCAGCAACGGGATCCTGTCTGAAGCTTTCTTT. This gives the protein CVSSNGILSEAFF. Full variable domain (outside the CDR3, taken from reference TRBV5-4 and TRBJ1-1): ETGVTQSPTHLIKTRGQQVTLRCSSQSGHNTVSWYQQALGQGPQFIFQYYREEENGRGNFPPRFSGLQFPNYSSELNVNALELDDSALYLCVSSNGILSEAFFGQGTRLTVV.

Comment on this clonotype: One end of the junction does not line up with germline, which may come from a read error. The chain uses TRBV6-6 and TRBJ1-2; tentative D call: TRBD1 (6 bases). Germline values: CDR1 MNHNY, CDR2 SVGAGI (reference sequence). The CDR3 length is 13 residues. The CDR3 spells CASNYGTNYGYTF. The CDR3 DNA follows: TGTGCTAGCAATTACGGGACAAACTATGGCTACACCTTC.

Notes on this clonotype: One end of the junction varies from germline; a read error may be responsible. The rearrangement joins TRBV6-5 to TRBJ2-1; 7 positions agree with TRBD2. Germline lookup yields CDR1 MNHEY and CDR2 SVGAGI. The CDR3 totals 15 residues. This CDR3 is CVSSYASGIHYQQSF. CDR3 bases: TGTGTTAGCAGTTACGCGAGCGGGATCCACTATCAGCAGTCCTTC.

Concerning this clonotype: Compared with germline, one end of the junction differs, possibly owing to a read error. The rearrangement uses TRBV30 and TRBJ2-5; D is perhaps TRBD2 (5 bases). The CDR3 extends over 14 amino acids. Germline V gene lookup returns CDR1 GTSNPN and CDR2 SVGIG (reference sequence). CDR3 sequence: CAWSGRVGAEIQYF. CDR3 bases: TGTGCCTGGAGTGGCCGAGTGGGAGCGGAGATCCAGTACTTC.

About this clonotype itself: Germline is not matched at one junction end, which may reflect a read error. This chain connects TRBV6-5 to TRBJ2-7; D is unclear. This CDR3 has 13 residues. From germline, CDR1 is MNHEY and CDR2 SVGAGI. The CDR3 spells CAISFGRIYEQYF. In nucleotides, the CDR3 is TGTGCCATCAGTTTCGGACGGATCTACGAGCAGTATTTC.

Turning to this clonotype: The limits of the CDR3 on the DNA are not certain, so only TCRdb's listed CDR3 is given. This chain joins TRBV29-1 and TRBJ1-2; TRBD1, the D gene given by the table, was not confirmed from the DNA. Counting both end residues, the CDR3 totals 14 amino acids. Germline assignment: CDR1 SQVTM and CDR2 ANQGSEA. This CDR3 reads CSAVGDSLSYGCTF.

This clonotype showed up just a few times. This chain uses TRBV29-1 with TRBJ2-5; perhaps TRBD1 as D (5 bases). The V gene lost 2 bases and the J gene lost 14 bases, with 21 bases spanning the gap. CDR1 is SQVTM and CDR2 is ANQGSEA in the germline V gene. The CDR3 runs to 13 residues. CDR3 residues: CSVETGVQEVHYF. DNA of the CDR3: TGCAGCGTTGAAACAGGTGTACAAGAGGTCCATTACTTC.

Concerning this clonotype itself: The missing conserved phenylalanine or tryptophan at the end of this CDR3 makes a read error likely. This sequence joins TRBV13 and TRBJ1-6, with a weak D call TRBD1 (6 bases). The CDR3 contains 14 residues. Germline CDR1 is PRHDT and CDR2 is FYEKMQ (reference sequence). CDR3 sequence reads: CASRDSNSNSPLHS. The DNA of the CDR3 is TGTGCCAGCAGGGACAGTAATTCAAATTCGCCCCTCCACTCT.

This clonotype was counted a few times. The J gene is TRBJ2-7, the V gene TRBV6-1, with TRBD1 identical over 7 bases. This CDR3 region has 14 residues. CDR1 is MNHNS and CDR2 is SASEGT in the germline V gene. CDR3 bases: TGTATCAGCAGTGGGGACAGTCTTGTTAACGAGCAGTACTTC. Amino acids: CISSGDSLVNEQYF.

This clonotype has a count of ten or more. The chain recombines TRBV20-1 with TRBJ2-7, with 9 bases matching TRBD1. CDR1 is DFQATT, CDR2 SNEGSKA, per germline (reference sequence). Losses at the gene ends were 3 bases for V and 2 bases for J; bases not matched to a gene: 8. The CDR3 covers 15 residues. The CDR3 is CSARGQGQLTYEQYF. CDR3 sequence (DNA): TGCAGTGCTAGGGGACAGGGCCAACTAACCTACGAGCAGTACTTC.

Concerning this clonotype itself: A single base separates this from a much larger clone, so it may be a read error. The chain has TRBV20-1 and TRBJ2-1; possibly TRBD2 for D (7 bases). The CDR3 runs 14 residues. Looked up from germline, CDR1 is DFQATT and CDR2 is SNEGSKA (reference sequence). CDR3 in amino acids: CSSRDLWGGDEQFF. CDR3 in DNA: TGCAGTTCTAGAGACCTTTGGGGGGGCGATGAGCAGTTCTTC.

In its sample, this clonotype was seen a few times. V gene TRBV5-1 combines with J gene TRBJ2-1; 7 bases fit TRBD1. The V segment lost 1 base and the J segment 6 bases; nucleotides outside the gene matches: 4. The CDR3 is 14 amino acids. CDR1 is SGHRS and CDR2 is YFSETQ in the germline V gene. The CDR3 nucleotides read TGCGCCAGCAGCTTGATCCAGGGGGTCAATGAGCAGTTCTTC. It codes for CASSLIQGVNEQFF.

As regards this clonotype: A much larger clone is a single base away; this may be a read error. The CDR3 coding sequence is TGTGCCAGCAAATCCGAGCCCTCGGGGCAAGAGACCCAGTACTTC. This codes for CASKSEPSGQETQYF. The chain couples TRBV28 to TRBJ2-5; D perhaps matches TRBD2 (5 bases). The germline V gene has CDR1 MDHEN and CDR2 SYDVKM. With 7 bases removed from V and 2 bases from J, the gap between germline ends came to 17 bases. The CDR3 is 15 residues long.

On this clonotype: It is likely a read error, because the conserved phenylalanine at the end of the CDR3 is missing. The V and J genes are TRBV6-1 and TRBJ2-7; the D gene is possibly TRBD1 (6 bases). Germline assignment: CDR1 MNHNS and CDR2 SASEGT. The CDR3 contains 12 residues. CDR3 protein: CASSGDNYKQYI. In nucleotides, the CDR3 is TGTGCCAGCAGTGGGGACAACTACAAGCAGTACATC.